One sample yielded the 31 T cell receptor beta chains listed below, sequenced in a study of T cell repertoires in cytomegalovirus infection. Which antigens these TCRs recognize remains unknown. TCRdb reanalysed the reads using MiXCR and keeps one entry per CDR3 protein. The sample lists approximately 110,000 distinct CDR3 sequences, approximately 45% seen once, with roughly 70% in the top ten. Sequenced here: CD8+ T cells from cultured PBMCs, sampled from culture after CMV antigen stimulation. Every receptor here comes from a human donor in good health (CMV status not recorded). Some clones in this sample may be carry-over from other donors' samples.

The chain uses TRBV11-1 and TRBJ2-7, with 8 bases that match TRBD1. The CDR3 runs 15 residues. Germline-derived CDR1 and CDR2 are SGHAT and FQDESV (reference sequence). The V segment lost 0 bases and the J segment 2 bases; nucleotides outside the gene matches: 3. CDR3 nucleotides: TGTGCCAGCAGCTTAGCACAGGGGGGAACCTACGAGCAGTACTTC. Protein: CASSLAQGGTYEQYF.

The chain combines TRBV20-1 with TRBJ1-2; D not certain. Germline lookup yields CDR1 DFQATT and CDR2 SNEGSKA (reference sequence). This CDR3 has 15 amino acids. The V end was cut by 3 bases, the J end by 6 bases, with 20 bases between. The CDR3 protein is CSASDPGLGTDGYTF. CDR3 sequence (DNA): TGCAGTGCTAGTGATCCGGGCCTCGGTACAGATGGCTACACCTTC.

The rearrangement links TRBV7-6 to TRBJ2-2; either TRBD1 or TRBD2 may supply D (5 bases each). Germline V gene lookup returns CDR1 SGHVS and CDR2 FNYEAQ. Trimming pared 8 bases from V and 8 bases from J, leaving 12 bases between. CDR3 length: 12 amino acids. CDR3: CASRDPGGELFF. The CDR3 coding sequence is TGTGCCAGCCGGGACCCAGGGGGGGAGCTGTTTTTT.

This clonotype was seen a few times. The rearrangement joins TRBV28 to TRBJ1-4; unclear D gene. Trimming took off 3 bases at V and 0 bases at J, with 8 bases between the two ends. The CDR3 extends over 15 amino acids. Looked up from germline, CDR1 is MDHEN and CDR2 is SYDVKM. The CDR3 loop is CASSLGGATNEKLFF. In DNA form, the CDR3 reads TGTGCCAGCAGTTTGGGCGGTGCAACTAATGAAAAACTGTTTTTT.

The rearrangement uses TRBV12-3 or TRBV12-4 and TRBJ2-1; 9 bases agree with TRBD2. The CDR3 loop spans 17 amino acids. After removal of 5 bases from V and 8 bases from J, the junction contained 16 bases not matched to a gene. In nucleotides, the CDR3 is TGTGCCAGCAGTCCTCGTGCGGGTCTAGCGGGGTTCGATGAGCAGTTCTTC. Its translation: CASSPRAGLAGFDEQFF.

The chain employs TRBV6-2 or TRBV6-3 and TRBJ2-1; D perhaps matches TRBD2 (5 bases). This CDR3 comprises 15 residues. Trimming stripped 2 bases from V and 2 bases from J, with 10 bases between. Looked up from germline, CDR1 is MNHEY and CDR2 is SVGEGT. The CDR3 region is CASSYPLGAYNEQFF. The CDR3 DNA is TGTGCCAGCAGTTACCCCCTGGGAGCCTACAATGAGCAGTTCTTC.

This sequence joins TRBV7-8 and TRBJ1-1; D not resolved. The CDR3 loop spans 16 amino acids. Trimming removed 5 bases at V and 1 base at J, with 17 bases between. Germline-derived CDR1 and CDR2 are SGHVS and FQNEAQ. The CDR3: CASSEPGGGGNTEAFF. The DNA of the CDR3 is TGTGCCAGCAGCGAGCCCGGAGGAGGCGGGAACACTGAAGCTTTCTTT.

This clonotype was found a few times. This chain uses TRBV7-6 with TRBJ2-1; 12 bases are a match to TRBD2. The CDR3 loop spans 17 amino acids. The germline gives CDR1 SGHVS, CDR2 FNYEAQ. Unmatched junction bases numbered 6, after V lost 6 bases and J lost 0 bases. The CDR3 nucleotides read TGTGCCAGCAGTTGGACTAGCGGGGAAAGCTCCTACAATGAGCAGTTCTTC. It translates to CASSWTSGESSYNEQFF.

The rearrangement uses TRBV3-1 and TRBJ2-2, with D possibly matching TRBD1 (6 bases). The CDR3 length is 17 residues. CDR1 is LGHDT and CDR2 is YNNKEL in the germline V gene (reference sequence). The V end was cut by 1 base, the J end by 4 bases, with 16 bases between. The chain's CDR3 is CASSQVLRDIPTGELFF. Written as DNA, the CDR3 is TGTGCCAGCAGCCAAGTTCTCCGGGACATACCCACCGGGGAGCTGTTTTTT.

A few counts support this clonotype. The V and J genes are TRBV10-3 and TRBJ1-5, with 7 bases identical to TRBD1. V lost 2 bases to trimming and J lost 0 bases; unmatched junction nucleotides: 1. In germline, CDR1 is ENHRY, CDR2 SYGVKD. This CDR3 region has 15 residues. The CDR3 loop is CAISETGDSNQPQHF. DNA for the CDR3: TGTGCCATCAGTGAGACAGGGGATAGCAATCAGCCCCAGCATTTT.

CDR3 DNA sequence: TGTGCCAGCAGCTTAGTGGGGGGACAGCGGAACACCGGGGAGCTGTTTTTT. This gives the protein CASSLVGGQRNTGELFF. V gene TRBV7-9 combines with J gene TRBJ2-2; D might be TRBD1 (7 bases). CDR1 is SEHNR and CDR2 is FQNEAQ in the germline V gene (reference sequence). The CDR3 is 17 residues long. The ends were cut back, 1 base at V and 1 base at J, with 13 bases in the middle.

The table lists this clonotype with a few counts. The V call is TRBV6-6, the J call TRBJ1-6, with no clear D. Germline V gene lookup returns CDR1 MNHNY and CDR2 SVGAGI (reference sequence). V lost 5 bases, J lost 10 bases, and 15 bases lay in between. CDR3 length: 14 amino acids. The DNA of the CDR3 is TGTGCCAGCAGTGTCGGGCAATCGAGCTCACCCCTCCACTTT. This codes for CASSVGQSSSPLHF.

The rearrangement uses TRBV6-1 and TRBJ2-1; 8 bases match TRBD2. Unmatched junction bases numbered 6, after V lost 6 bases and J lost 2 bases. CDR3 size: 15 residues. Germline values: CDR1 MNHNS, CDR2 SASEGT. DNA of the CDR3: TGTGCCAGCAGCCCGATTAGCGGGGCCTACAATGAGCAGTTCTTC. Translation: CASSPISGAYNEQFF.

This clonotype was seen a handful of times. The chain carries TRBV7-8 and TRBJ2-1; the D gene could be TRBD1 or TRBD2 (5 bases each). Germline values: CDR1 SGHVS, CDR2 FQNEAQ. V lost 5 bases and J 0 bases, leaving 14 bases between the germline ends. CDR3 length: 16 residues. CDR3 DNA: TGTGCCAGCAGCCCCGGTCGAGGGGCCTCCTACAATGAGCAGTTCTTC. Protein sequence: CASSPGRGASYNEQFF. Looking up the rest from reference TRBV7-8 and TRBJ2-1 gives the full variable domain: GAGVSQSPRYKVAKRGQDVALRCDPISGHVSLFWYQQALGQGPEFLTYFQNEAQLDKSGLPSDRFFAERPEGSVSTLKIQRTQQEDSAVYLCASSPGRGASYNEQFFGPGTRLTVL.

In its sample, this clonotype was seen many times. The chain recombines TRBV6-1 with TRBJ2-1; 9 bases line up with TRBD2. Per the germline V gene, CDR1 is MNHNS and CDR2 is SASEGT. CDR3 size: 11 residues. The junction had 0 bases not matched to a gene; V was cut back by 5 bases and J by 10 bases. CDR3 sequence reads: CASSLAGEQFF. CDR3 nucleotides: TGTGCCAGCAGTCTAGCGGGGGAGCAGTTCTTC.

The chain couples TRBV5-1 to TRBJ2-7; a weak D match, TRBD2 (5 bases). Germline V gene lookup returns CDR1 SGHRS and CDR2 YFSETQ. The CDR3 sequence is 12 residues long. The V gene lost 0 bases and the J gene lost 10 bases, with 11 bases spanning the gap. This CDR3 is CASSLDGVSQYF. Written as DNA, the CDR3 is TGCGCCAGCAGCTTGGACGGGGTATCACAGTACTTC.

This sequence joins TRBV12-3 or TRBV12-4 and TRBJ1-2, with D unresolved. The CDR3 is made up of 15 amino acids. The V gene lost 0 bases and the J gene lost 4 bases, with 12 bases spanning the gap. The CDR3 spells CASSLARTGGYGYTF. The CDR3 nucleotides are TGTGCCAGCAGTTTAGCCCGAACCGGTGGCTATGGCTACACCTTC.

The CDR3, as DNA: TGTGCCAGCAGCTTAGCAGTGGATGAGCAGTTCTTC. Its translation is CASSLAVDEQFF. The V call is TRBV7-2, the J call TRBJ2-1; D unclear. The CDR3 runs 12 residues. Trimming pared 0 bases from V and 8 bases from J, leaving 5 bases between. Germline loops: CDR1 SGHTA, CDR2 FQGNSA.

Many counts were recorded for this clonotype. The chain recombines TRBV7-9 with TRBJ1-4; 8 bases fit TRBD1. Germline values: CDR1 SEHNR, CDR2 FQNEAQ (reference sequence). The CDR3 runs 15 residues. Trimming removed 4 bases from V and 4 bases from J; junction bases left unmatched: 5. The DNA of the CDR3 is TGTGCCAGCAGCTCGCAGGGGGCGGGTAATGAAAAACTGTTTTTT. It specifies CASSSQGAGNEKLFF.

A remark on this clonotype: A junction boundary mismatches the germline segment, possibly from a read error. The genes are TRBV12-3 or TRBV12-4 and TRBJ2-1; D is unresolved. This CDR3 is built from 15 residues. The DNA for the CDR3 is TGTGCCAGCAGCTACGACGGTGCCTCCTACAATGAGCAGTGCTTC. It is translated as CASSYDGASYNEQCF.

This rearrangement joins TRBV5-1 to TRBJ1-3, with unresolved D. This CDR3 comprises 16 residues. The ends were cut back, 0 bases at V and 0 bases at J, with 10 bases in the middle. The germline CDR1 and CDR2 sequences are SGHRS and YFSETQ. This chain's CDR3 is CASSLEDPYSGNTIYF. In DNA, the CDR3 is TGCGCCAGCAGCTTGGAGGACCCATACTCTGGAAACACCATATATTTT.

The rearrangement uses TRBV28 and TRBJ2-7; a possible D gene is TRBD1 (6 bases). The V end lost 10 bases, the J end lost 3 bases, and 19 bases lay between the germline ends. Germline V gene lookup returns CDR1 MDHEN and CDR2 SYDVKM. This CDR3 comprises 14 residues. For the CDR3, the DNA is TGTGCCACCAAACCAGGGACAACACACTACGAGCAGTACTTC. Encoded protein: CATKPGTTHYEQYF. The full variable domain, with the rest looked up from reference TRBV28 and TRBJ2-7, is DVKVTQSSRYLVKRTGEKVFLECVQDMDHENMFWYRQDPGLGLRLIYFSYDVKMKEKGDIPEGYSVSREKKERFSLILESASTNQTSMYLCATKPGTTHYEQYFGPGTRLTVT.

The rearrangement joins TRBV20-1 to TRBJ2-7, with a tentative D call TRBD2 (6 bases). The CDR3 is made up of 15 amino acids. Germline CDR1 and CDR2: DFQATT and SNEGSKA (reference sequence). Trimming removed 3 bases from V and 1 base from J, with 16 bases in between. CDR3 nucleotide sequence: TGCAGTGCTAGTACCTGGGATAGCGGATCCTACGAGCAGTACTTC. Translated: CSASTWDSGSYEQYF.

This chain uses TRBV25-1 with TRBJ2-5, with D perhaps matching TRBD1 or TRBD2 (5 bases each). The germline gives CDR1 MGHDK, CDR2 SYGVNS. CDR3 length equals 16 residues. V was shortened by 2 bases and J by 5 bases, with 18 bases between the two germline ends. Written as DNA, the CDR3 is TGTGCCAGCAGTGAAGGGTACAGGCTTGAGGGGGAGACCCAGTACTTC. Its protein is CASSEGYRLEGETQYF.

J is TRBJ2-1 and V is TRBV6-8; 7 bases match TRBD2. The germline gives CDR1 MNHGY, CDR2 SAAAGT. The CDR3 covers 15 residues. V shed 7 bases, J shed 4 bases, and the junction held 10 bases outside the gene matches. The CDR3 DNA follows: TGTGCCAGCACGATAACGGGGGGATCGTACAATGAGCAGTTCTTC. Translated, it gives CASTITGGSYNEQFF.

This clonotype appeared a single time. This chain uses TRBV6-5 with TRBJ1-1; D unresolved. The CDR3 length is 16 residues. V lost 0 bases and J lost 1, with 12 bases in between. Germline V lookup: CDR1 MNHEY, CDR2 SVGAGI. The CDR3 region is CASSYSKWQWNTEAFF. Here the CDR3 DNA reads TGTGCCAGCAGTTACTCGAAGTGGCAGTGGAACACTGAAGCTTTCTTT.

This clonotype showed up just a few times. The CDR3 loop is CASSSGTAGDEQYF. In DNA form, the CDR3 reads TGTGCCAGCAGTTCCGGTACAGCGGGGGACGAGCAGTACTTC. The V call is TRBV5-3, the J call TRBJ2-7; 8 bases agree with TRBD2. Being an ORF, TRBV5-3 has a function that is uncertain. This CDR3 is 14 amino acids long. V was clipped by 8 bases and J by 5 bases; unmatched bases: 12.

The CDR3 sequence: CASRAPPRDWSSYEQYF. The CDR3 region has the DNA TGTGCCAGCAGGGCTCCCCCCCGGGACTGGAGCTCCTACGAGCAGTACTTC. The chain employs TRBV2 and TRBJ2-7, with D perhaps matching TRBD2 (6 bases). The CDR3 contains 17 residues. The germline CDR1 and CDR2 sequences are SNHLY and FYNNEI. The V and J ends lost 6 bases and 0 bases respectively, with 21 bases between them.

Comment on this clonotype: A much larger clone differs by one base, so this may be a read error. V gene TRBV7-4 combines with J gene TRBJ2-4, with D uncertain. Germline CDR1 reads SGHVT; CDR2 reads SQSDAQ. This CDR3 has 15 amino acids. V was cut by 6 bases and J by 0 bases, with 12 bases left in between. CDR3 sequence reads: CASRFSEEAKNIQYF. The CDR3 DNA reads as TGTGCCAGCAGATTCTCCGAGGAAGCCAAAAACATTCAGTACTTC.

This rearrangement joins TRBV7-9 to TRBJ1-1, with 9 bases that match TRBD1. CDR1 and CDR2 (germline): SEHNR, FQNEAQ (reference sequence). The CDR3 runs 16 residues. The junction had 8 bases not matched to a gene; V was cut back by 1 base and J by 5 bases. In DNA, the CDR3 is TGTGCCAGCAGCTTAGGTCAACGGGACAGGGCAACTGAAGCTTTCTTT. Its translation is CASSLGQRDRATEAFF.

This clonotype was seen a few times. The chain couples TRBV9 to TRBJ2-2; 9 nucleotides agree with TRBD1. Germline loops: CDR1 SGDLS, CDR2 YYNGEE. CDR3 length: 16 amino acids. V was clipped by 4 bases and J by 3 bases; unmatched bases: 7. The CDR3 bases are TGTGCCAGCAGCCAGGACAGGGGTTCGTACACCGGGGAGCTGTTTTTT. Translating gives CASSQDRGSYTGELFF.